This T cell receptor (beta chain) was profiled in a study of monozygotic twins with inflammatory bowel disease (dated by TCRdb to about 2019). Looking at the study overall: The complete study included around 30 monozygotic twin pairs: 19 IBD-discordant Danish pairs and nine German pairs, of which four were IBD-concordant and five were IBD-discordant. Each individual had, on average, about 151 000 unique TCRalpha sequences and 181 000 unique TCRbeta sequences available for analysis. The search for disease-associated traits relied mainly on comparing IBD patients with their genetically identical healthy co-twins within discordant pairs.

Points on this clonotype: It has no known antigen specificity.

CDR1 and CDR2, looked up from the germline V gene, are MNHEY and SVGAGI. Its CDR3 holds 14 amino acids, cysteine through phenylalanine. No nucleotide data were recorded. The library was built by means of 5' RACE. For each TCR library, around 4,000 ng of total RNA was used. For each sample, cDNA synthesis with SMARTScribe reverse transcriptase was split into eight separate reactions. During cDNA synthesis, template switching was used to introduce unique molecular identifiers that contained a 6-nucleotide sample barcode. Amplification of TCRalpha and TCRbeta cDNA involved two nested PCRs of 16 and 9 cycles, and each PCR was followed by bead purification. Before amplification, the cDNA was treated with uracil DNA-glycosylase and purified using the QIAquick PCR purification kit. The second PCR added Illumina TruSeq-compatible adapters along with sample-specific barcodes. TapeStation and Qubit were used to check library quality and concentration, and roughly 4.6 ng of each library was pooled. The pooled libraries were sequenced with 2 x 100 bp reads and custom sequencing primers on an Illumina HiSeq2500 single-index Rapid Run. Processing in the source paper ran as follows. MiGEC version 1.2.6 was used for UMI-based consensus assembly to correct PCR and sequencing errors. MiXCR version 2.1.1 was used for V(D)J alignment, clonotype assembly and CDR3 extraction. To normalise gene usage, clonotype sharing and MAIT/NKT TCR abundance, the top 1000, 10 000 and 20 000 clonotypes in each sample were analysed. Diversity was computed as the inverse Simpson index with the vegan R package after downsampling to 27 000 UMIs. Paired Mann-Whitney U tests on discordant twin pairs were used, with Benjamini-Hochberg multiple-testing correction. TCRdb reprocessed the reads and provides one entry for every CDR3 protein sequence; no DNA is given. TCRdb assigned the V and J calls; the authors' analysis was not used. In this sample's table one finds about 300,000 distinct CDR3 sequences. The top ten hold 5.5% to 6.5% of the sample.

From each donor, an approximately 2.4 ml peripheral blood sample was drawn into PAXgene tubes and stored at -80 degrees C. Without any T cell sorting, total RNA was extracted from whole blood using the PAXgene blood miRNA kit on an automated QIAcube. Peripheral blood from monozygotic twin pairs concordant or discordant for inflammatory bowel disease was subjected to deep TCRalpha and TCRbeta repertoire profiling with unique molecular barcoding. Smoking habits were recorded for all twin pairs, with individuals classified as current, former or never smokers. The study at large found these results: Repertoire similarity did not differ between concordant and discordant twins, which could be due to limited statistical power. TCRbeta repertoire diversity, by inverse Simpson index, was decreased in IBD patients compared with their healthy co-twins. Different T cell subtypes could not be distinguished in the analysis. Fewer clonotypes were shared with other individuals by IBD patients than by healthy twins, most markedly in patients showing signs of disease activity. No single strong signal or clonotype linked to IBD turned up in the results, so the idea that one exists was not supported. Because patients received different immunosuppressive treatments, the repertoires may have picked up extra background noise and variability between individuals.

The sample comprised blood. The TCR originated in a human donor with ulcerative colitis or Crohn's disease, or a healthy co-twin of an affected twin (not recorded which). The rearrangement joined TRBV6-5 to TRBJ2-1; TCRdb picks TRBD2, but there is no DNA to check that call. CDR3 region: CASSYSGLVYEQFF.